This TCR beta chain was retrieved from a study of blood T cell repertoires in COVID-19. Study background: Whether acute or convalescent, the COVID-19 samples came from the United States, Italy and Spain. Sample material is recorded as cDNA or gDNA derived from T cells, B-cell-depleted T cells, or PBMCs.

Original processing methods: How many nucleated cells were present was estimated from reference gene primer amplification. Measured with immunoSEQ multiplex PCR; TCRdb has only the in-frame clones, and not every one. V and J calls and clone size come straight from that table; D and trimming were deduced from the DNA. The sample gives approximately 150,000 clones, approximately 93% of which show up once; less than 2% is in the top ten. V lost 0 bases to trimming and J lost 4 bases; unmatched junction nucleotides: 22. Germline V gene sequence: CDR1 LGHNA, CDR2 YSLEER. The CDR3 has 22 amino acids. This receptor was identified in a woman aged 55 to 70 with COVID-19, enrolled during active disease. Source material: peripheral blood. J is TRBJ1-3 and V is TRBV4-3; 9 nucleotides align to TRBD1. The CDR3 DNA follows: TGCGCCAGCAGCCAAGACACTACCCCATTTGGACAGGGGACCAAAAGAGGAAACACCATATATTTT. This translates into CASSQDTTPFGQGTKRGNTIYF.